This T cell receptor (beta chain) was recorded in a study of T cells in narcolepsy (dated by TCRdb to 2016 to 2019). Regarding the research as a whole: The study enrolled patients with narcolepsy type 1 or type 2 (NT1, NT2) together with healthy control donors. Autoreactive T cells targeting hypocretin neuron self-antigens (hypocretin, TRIB2) were sought in narcolepsy patients, and TCR Vbeta sequencing was used to track clonotypes in blood and CSF.

Libraries were made using the immunoSEQ multiplex PCR assay. TCRdb took over this immuneACCESS table, retaining in-frame rearrangements with V and J assigned. Such tables are incomplete; in checked studies, under half of the missing clones stem from an unresolved V gene, and the remainder is unexplained. Here the sample has 25,000 to 35,000 clones; 60% to 85% occur a single time. Of the sample, over 5% falls within the top ten clones. The CDR3 has 16 amino acids, counting the end cysteine and phenylalanine. The DNA shown is the 48-base CDR3, in frame from base 1. V is cut by 5 bases and J by 6 bases, and the space between the germline ends is 17 bases. From the germline V gene, CDR1 is MDHEN and CDR2 is SYDVKM. Memory CD4+ T cells were sorted ex vivo from peripheral blood of narcolepsy patients and healthy controls for TCR Vbeta sequencing. Points the paper makes about the study in general: According to the report, autoreactive clonotypes were detected serially in the blood of the same patients and of different patients, but not in healthy controls. No sequences matching autoreactive T cell clones were present in some of the blood memory CD4+ repertoires from patients and controls. Patients and controls had similar numbers of sequenced blood memory CD4+ clonotypes, with averages of some 40,000 in patients and some 33,000 in controls. HCRT-specific and TRIB2-specific autoreactive clonotypes were highlighted in plots that compared CD4+ T cell clonotypes in CSF versus blood from the same patient.

Turning to this clone: Its antigen is still unknown. No much larger clone is present one base from it, and per-base qualities are unavailable.

Sequenced sample: memory (CD45RA-) CD4+ T cells from blood. The sample's cell subset or site label is to be understood as: memory T cells sorted ex vivo from peripheral blood. The clonotype originates from a human donor in good health. The chain couples TRBV28 to TRBJ1-6, with an unclear D gene assignment. The CDR3 region reads CASSEFLLDRNSPLHF. The nucleotides are TGTGCCAGCAGTGAATTCCTCCTGGACCGTAATTCACCCCTCCACTTT.